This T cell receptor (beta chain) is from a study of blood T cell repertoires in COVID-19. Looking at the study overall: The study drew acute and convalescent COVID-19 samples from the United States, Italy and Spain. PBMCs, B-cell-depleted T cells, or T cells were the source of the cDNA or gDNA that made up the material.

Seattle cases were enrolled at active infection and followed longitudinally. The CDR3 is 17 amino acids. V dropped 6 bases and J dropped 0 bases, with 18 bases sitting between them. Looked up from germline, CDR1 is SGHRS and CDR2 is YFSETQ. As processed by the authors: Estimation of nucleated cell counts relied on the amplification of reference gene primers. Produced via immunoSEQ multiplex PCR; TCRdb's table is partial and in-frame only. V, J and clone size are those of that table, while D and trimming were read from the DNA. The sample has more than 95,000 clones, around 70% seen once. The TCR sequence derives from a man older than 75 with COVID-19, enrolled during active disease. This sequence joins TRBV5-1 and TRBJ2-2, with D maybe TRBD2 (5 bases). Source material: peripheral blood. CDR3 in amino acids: CASTRTGYGANTGELFF. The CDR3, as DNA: TGCGCCAGCACCCGAACGGGTTACGGGGCGAACACCGGGGAGCTGTTTTTT. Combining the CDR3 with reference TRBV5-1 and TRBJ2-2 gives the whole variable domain KAGVTQTPRYLIKTRGQQVTLSCSPISGHRSVSWYQQTPGQGLQFLFEYFSETQRNKGNFPGRFSGRQFSNSRSEMNVSTLELGDSALYLCASTRTGYGANTGELFFGEGSRLTVL.